One and the same sample provided the 6 T cell receptor beta chains below, sequenced in a study of T-cell memory formation after mild COVID-19. One entry per CDR3 protein, called by TCRdb with MiXCR from the 5' RACE reads. The sample carries 300,000 to 400,000 distinct CDR3 sequences, around a sixth recorded once. What was sequenced was PBMCs or a T cell subset sorted from them (not recorded which). Receptors originate from a man between 18 and 29 years old who had mild COVID-19 (a few samples of this study predate the infection). Cell type and time point are not known.

This sequence joins TRBV5-1 and TRBJ2-3; 11 positions match TRBD2. CDR1 and CDR2 from the germline V gene are SGHRS and YFSETQ. This CDR3 is built from 16 residues. V gave up 2 bases and J gave up 2 bases; unmatched junction bases: 4. The CDR3 reads CASSFTSGGITDTQYF. The CDR3 DNA reads as TGCGCCAGCAGCTTTACTAGCGGGGGCATCACAGATACGCAGTATTTT.

The genes are TRBV7-2 and TRBJ2-4; the D gene could be TRBD1 or TRBD2 (6 bases each). This CDR3 region has 15 residues. The V end lost 3 bases, the J end lost 6 bases, and 15 bases lay between the germline ends. Per the germline V gene, CDR1 is SGHTA and CDR2 is FQGNSA. The CDR3 nucleotides are TGTGCCAGCAGCTTGGTGGGGGGCCTAGGAAACATTCAGTACTTC. Translated, it gives CASSLVGGLGNIQYF.

The chain links TRBV4-2 to TRBJ2-3; weak D call: TRBD2 (5 bases). V was cut by 5 bases and J by 1 base, with 13 bases left in between. The CDR3 contains 15 residues. Germline loops: CDR1 LGHNA, CDR2 YNFKEQ. The CDR3 DNA reads as TGTGCCAGCAGCGCCCGAGAAGCGGGCACAGATACGCAGTATTTT. This codes for CASSAREAGTDTQYF.

The rearrangement uses TRBV6-1 and TRBJ2-3; TRBD2 matches 7 bases. V was pared by 4 bases and J by 4 bases, with 2 bases of the junction left unmatched. Germline CDR1 reads MNHNS; CDR2 reads SASEGT. The CDR3 length is 13 residues. CDR3 in amino acids: CASSGSGADTQYF. The CDR3, as DNA: TGTGCCAGCAGTGGAAGCGGGGCAGATACGCAGTATTTT.

The CDR3 sequence is CASSFNGATQETQYF. DNA for the CDR3: TGTGCCAGCAGCTTTAACGGGGCAACCCAAGAGACCCAGTACTTC. This rearrangement joins TRBV7-3 to TRBJ2-5; D may correspond to TRBD1 or TRBD2 (5 bases each). Germline CDR1 reads SGHTA; CDR2 reads FQGTGA. There are 15 residues in the CDR3. V was cut by 3 bases and J by 1 base, with 12 bases left in between.

The chain recombines TRBV7-2 with TRBJ2-1; 10 bases map to TRBD1. The CDR3 contains 14 residues. V trimming: 5 bases; J trimming: 3 bases; junction bases outside the gene matches: 1. Germline values: CDR1 SGHTA, CDR2 FQGNSA. CDR3 DNA: TGTGCCAGCAGCGGGACAGGGGACTACAATGAGCAGTTCTTC. Its protein product is CASSGTGDYNEQFF.